The sequence of this T cell receptor beta chain was determined in a study of blood T cell repertoires in COVID-19. Study information: From T cells, B-cell-depleted T cells, or PBMCs came the material, which was cDNA or gDNA.

Profiled with immunoSEQ multiplex PCR; TCRdb holds only in-frame clones, not every one. The data contain tens of thousands of clones, 83% of them singletons. Sample: peripheral blood. The source is an elderly man with acute or convalescent COVID-19.

CDR3 nucleotides: TGTGCCAGCAGCCCCACAGGGTTCGAGCAGTACTTC. It yields the protein CASSPTGFEQYF. The chain combines TRBV11-2 with TRBJ2-7; D is perhaps TRBD1 (6 bases). This CDR3 contains 12 residues. CDR1 and CDR2 from the germline V gene are SGHAT and FQNNGV. Trimming shortened V by 5 bases and J by 6 bases, and 11 bases separated the two germline ends.